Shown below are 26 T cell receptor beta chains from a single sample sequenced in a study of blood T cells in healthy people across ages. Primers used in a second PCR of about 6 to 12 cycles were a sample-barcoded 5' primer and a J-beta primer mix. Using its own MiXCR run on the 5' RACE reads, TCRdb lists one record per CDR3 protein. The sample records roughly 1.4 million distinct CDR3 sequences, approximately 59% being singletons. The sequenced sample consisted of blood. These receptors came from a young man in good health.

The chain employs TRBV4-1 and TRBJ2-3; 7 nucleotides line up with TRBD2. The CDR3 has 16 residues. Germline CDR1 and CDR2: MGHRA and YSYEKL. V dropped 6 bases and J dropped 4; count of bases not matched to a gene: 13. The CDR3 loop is CASRPKASGLPDTQYF. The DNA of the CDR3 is TGCGCCAGCAGACCCAAGGCTAGCGGCCTCCCAGATACGCAGTATTTT.

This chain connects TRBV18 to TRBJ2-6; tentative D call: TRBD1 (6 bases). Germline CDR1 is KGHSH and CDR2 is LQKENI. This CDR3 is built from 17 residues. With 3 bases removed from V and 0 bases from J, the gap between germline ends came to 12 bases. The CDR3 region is CASSPYGQTSGANVLTF. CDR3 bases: TGTGCCAGCTCACCCTACGGACAGACCTCTGGGGCCAACGTCCTGACTTTC.

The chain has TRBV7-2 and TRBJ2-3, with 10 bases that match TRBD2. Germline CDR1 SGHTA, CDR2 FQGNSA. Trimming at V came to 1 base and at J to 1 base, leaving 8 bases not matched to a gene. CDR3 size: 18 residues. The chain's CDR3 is CASSLGIGLAGGTDTQYF. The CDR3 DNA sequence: TGTGCCAGCAGCTTAGGGATCGGGCTAGCGGGGGGCACAGATACGCAGTATTTT. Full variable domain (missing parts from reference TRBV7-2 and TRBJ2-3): GAGVSQSPSNKVTEKGKDVELRCDPISGHTALYWYRQSLGQGLEFLIYFQGNSAPDKSGLPSDRFSAERTGGSVSTLTIQRTQQEDSAVYLCASSLGIGLAGGTDTQYFGPGTRLTVL.

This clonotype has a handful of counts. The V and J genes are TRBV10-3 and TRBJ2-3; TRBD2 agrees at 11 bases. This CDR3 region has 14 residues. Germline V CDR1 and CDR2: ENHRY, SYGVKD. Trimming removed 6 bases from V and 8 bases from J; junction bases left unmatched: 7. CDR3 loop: CAISTSGGMRTQYF. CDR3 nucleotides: TGTGCCATCAGCACTAGCGGGGGTATGCGTACGCAGTATTTT.

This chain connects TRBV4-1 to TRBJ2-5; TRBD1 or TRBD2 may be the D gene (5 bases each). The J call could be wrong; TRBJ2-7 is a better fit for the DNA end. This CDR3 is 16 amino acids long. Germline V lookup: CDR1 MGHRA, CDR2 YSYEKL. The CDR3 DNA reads TGCGCCAGCAGCCAAGATACGAGGGACGGTGCCCACGAGCAGTACTTC. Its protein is CASSQDTRDGAHEQYF.

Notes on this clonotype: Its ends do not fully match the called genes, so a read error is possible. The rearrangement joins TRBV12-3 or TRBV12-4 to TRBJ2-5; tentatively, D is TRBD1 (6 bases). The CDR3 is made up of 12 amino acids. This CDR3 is CAGSTGLETQYF. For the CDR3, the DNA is TGTGCCGGCAGTACAGGGCTGGAGACCCAGTACTTC.

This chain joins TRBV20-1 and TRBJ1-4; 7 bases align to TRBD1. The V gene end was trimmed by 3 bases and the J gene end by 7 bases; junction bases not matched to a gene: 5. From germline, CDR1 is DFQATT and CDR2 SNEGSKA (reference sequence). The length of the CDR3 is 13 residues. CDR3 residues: CSASKGAGEKLFF. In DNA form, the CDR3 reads TGCAGTGCTAGCAAGGGGGCCGGTGAAAAACTGTTTTTT.

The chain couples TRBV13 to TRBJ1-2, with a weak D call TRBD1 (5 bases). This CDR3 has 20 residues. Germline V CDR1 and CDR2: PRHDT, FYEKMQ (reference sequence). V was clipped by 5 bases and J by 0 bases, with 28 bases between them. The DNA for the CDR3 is TGTGCCAGCAGCCTCATAGGGTGGCCGGACAAAGTCCACTCTAACTATGGCTACACCTTC. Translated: CASSLIGWPDKVHSNYGYTF.

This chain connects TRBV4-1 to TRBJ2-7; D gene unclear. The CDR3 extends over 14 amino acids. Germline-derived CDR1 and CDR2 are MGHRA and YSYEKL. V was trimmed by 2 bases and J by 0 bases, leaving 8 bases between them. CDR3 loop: CASSQWHSSYEQYF. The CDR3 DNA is TGCGCCAGCAGCCAATGGCATAGCTCCTACGAGCAGTACTTC.

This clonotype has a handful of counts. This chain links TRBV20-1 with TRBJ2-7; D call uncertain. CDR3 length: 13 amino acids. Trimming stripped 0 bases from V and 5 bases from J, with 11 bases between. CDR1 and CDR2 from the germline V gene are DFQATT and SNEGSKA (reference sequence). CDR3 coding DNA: TGCAGTGCTAGAGATCTCGGGCTGGACGAGCAGTACTTC. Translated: CSARDLGLDEQYF.

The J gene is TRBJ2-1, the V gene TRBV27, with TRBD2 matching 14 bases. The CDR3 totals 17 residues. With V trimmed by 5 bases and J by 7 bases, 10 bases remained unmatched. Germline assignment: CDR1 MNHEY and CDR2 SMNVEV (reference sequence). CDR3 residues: CASSILTSGRVRNEQFF. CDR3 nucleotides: TGTGCCAGCAGTATCCTGACTAGCGGGAGGGTAAGGAATGAGCAGTTCTTC.

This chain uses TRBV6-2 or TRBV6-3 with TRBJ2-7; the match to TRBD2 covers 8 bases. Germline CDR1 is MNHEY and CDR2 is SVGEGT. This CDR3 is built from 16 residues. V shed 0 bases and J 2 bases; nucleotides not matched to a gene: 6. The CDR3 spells CASSYSMREVTYEQYF. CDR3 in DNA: TGTGCCAGCAGTTACTCCATGCGGGAGGTAACCTACGAGCAGTACTTC.

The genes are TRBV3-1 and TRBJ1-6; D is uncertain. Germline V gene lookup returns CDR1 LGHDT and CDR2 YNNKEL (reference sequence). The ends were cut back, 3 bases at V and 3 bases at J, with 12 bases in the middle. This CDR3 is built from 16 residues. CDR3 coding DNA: TGTGCCAGCAGCCAGACGGATGAACTCTATAATTCACCCCTCCACTTT. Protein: CASSQTDELYNSPLHF.

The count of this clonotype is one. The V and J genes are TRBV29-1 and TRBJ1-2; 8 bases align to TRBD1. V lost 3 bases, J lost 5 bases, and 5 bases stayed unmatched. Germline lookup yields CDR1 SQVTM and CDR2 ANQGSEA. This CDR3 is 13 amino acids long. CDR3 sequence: CSVDRTGTYGYTF. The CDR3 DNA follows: TGCAGCGTTGACCGGACAGGGACTTATGGCTACACCTTC.

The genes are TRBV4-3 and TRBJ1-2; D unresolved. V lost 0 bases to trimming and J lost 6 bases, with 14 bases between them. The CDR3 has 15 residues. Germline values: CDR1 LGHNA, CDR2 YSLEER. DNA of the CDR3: TGCGCCAGCAGCCAAGATATCGGAGTGCAGGATGGCTACACCTTC. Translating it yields CASSQDIGVQDGYTF.

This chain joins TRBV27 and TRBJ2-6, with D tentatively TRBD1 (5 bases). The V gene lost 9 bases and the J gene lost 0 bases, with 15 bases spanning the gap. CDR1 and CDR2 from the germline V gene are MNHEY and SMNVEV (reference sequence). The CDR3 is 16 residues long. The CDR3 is CASAGWSNSGANVLTF. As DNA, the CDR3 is TGTGCCAGTGCAGGGTGGTCTAACTCTGGGGCCAACGTCCTGACTTTC.

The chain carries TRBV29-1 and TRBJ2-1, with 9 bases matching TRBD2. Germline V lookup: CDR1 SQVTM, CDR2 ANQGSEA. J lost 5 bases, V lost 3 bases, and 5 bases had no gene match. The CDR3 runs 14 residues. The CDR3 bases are TGCAGCGTTGACTTGACTAGCGGCGACAATGAGCAGTTCTTC. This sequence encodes CSVDLTSGDNEQFF.

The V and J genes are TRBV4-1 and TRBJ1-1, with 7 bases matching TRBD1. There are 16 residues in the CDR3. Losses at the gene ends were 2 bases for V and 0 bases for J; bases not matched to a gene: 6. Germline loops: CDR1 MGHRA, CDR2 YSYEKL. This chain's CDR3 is CASSQFDRDMNTEAFF. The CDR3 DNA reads TGCGCCAGCAGCCAATTTGACAGGGACATGAACACTGAAGCTTTCTTT.

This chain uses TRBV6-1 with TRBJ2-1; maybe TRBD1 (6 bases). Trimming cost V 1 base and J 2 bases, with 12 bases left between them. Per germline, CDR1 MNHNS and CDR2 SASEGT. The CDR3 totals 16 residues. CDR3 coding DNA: TGTGCCAGCAGTGAAGGACAGGCGGCCGCCTACAATGAGCAGTTCTTC. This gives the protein CASSEGQAAAYNEQFF.

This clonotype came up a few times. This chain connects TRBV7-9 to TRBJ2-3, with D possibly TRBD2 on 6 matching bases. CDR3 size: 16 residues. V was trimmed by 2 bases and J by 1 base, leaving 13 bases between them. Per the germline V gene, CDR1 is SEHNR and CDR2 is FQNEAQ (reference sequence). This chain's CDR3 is CASSLPLGGGTDTQYF. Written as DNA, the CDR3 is TGTGCCAGCAGCTTACCGTTAGGCGGGGGCACAGATACGCAGTATTTT.

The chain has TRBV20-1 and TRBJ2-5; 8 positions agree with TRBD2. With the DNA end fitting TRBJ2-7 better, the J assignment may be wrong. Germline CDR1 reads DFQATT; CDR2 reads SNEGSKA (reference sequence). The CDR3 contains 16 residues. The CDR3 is CSARGVSGRGSHEQYF. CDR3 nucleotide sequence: TGCAGTGCTAGAGGGGTAAGCGGGAGAGGGAGCCACGAGCAGTACTTC.

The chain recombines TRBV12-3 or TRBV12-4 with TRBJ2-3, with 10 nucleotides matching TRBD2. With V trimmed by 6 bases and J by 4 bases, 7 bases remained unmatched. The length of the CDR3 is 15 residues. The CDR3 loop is CASSKSGRGSDTQYF. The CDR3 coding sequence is TGTGCCAGCAGCAAAAGCGGGAGGGGCTCAGATACGCAGTATTTT.

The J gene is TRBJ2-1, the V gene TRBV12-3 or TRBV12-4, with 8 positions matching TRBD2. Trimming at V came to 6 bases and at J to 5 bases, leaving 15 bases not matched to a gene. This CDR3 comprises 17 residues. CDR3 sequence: CASRPDAGGAGDNEQFF. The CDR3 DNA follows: TGTGCCAGCAGACCAGACGCCGGGGGGGCCGGAGACAATGAGCAGTTCTTC.

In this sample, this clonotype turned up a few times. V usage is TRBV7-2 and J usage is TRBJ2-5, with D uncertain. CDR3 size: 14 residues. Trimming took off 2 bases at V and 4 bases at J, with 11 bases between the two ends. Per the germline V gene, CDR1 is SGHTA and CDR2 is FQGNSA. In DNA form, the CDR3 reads TGTGCCAGCAGCTTAAGCGCAGCAGGAGAGACCCAGTACTTC. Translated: CASSLSAAGETQYF. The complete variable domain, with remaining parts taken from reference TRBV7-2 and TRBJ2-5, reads GAGVSQSPSNKVTEKGKDVELRCDPISGHTALYWYRQSLGQGLEFLIYFQGNSAPDKSGLPSDRFSAERTGGSVSTLTIQRTQQEDSAVYLCASSLSAAGETQYFGPGTRLLVL.

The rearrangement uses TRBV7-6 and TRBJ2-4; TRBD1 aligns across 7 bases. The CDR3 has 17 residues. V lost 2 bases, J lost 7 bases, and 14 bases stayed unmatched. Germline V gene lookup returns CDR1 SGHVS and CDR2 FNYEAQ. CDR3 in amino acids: CASSLLYRGFGRNIQYF. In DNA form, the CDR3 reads TGTGCCAGCAGCTTATTATACAGGGGTTTTGGTCGGAACATTCAGTACTTC.

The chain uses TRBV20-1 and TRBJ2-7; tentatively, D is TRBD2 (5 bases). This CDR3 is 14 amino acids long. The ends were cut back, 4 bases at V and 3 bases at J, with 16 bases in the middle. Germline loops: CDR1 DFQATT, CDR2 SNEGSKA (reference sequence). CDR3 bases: TGCAGTGCTACAGGACTTGAGACACGCTACGAGCAGTACTTC. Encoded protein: CSATGLETRYEQYF.